Following are 32 T cell receptor beta chains from one sample sequenced in a study of regulatory T cells in long-lasting Graves disease. The sample's time point: newly diagnosed GD, antithyroid drugs for less than 3 months. Extracted PBMC RNA gave rise to the TCR library. Arm-PCR of CDR3 regions and iRepertoire HTBI primers were used to build TCR beta libraries. TCRdb used MiXCR to reprocess the multiplex PCR reads, holding one entry per CDR3 protein. The sample holds hundreds of thousands of distinct CDR3 sequences, roughly 15% seen once. The same sample was also studied in work on T cells in Graves' hyperthyroidism and ophthalmopathy.

Sequencing was performed on peripheral blood mononuclear cells (PBMCs), taken at new diagnosis, from a patient treated with antithyroid drugs. These receptors were taken from a woman between 40 and 65 years old with Graves disease.

This chain connects TRBV19 to TRBJ2-1; 7 nucleotides match TRBD1. The CDR3 is 15 amino acids. Per the germline V gene, CDR1 is LNHDA and CDR2 is SQIVND (reference sequence). V was pared by 1 base and J by 6 bases, with 6 bases of the junction left unmatched. DNA of the CDR3: TGTGCCAGTAGTATAGGGGGACAGAGCCTCAATGAGCAGTTCTTC. Encoded protein: CASSIGGQSLNEQFF.

V usage is TRBV2 and J usage is TRBJ2-3, with 15 bases lining up with TRBD2. There are 15 residues in the CDR3. Germline loops: CDR1 SNHLY, CDR2 FYNNEI. The V and J ends lost 9 bases and 3 bases, in that order; junction bases with no gene match: 4. Here the CDR3 reads CASRTSGGATDTQYF. CDR3 nucleotides: TGTGCCAGTAGGACTAGCGGGGGGGCAACAGATACGCAGTATTTT.

This clonotype was seen many times. The rearrangement links TRBV3-1 to TRBJ2-1, with TRBD2 identical over 14 bases. CDR3 length: 18 amino acids. Looked up from germline, CDR1 is LGHDT and CDR2 is YNNKEL (reference sequence). The ends lost 3 bases at V and 5 bases at J; junction bases unmatched: 9. The CDR3 loop reads CASSQGGLAGVGDNEQFF. CDR3 DNA: TGTGCCAGCAGCCAGGGGGGACTAGCGGGGGTAGGGGACAATGAGCAGTTCTTC.

As regards this clonotype: Being one base from a much bigger clone, this may be a read error. The chain combines TRBV6-4 with TRBJ1-1; D is ambiguous. CDR3 length: 13 residues. Per the germline V gene, CDR1 is MRHNA and CDR2 is SNTAGT. Written as DNA, the CDR3 is TGTGCCGGCAGTAGTGGCACGTACACTGAAGCTTTCTTT. This gives the protein CAGSSGTYTEAFF.

This clonotype was observed at least ten times. The J gene is TRBJ1-6, the V gene TRBV9; D remains ambiguous. From germline, CDR1 is SGDLS and CDR2 YYNGEE. With 3 bases removed from V and 7 bases from J, the gap between germline ends came to 14 bases. CDR3 length: 15 amino acids. Written as DNA, the CDR3 is TGTGCCAGCAGCGAATCCGCCGGGGAGAATTCACCCCTCCACTTT. Translation: CASSESAGENSPLHF.

This clonotype was counted between two and nine times. The chain uses TRBV12-3 or TRBV12-4 and TRBJ2-7, with unresolved D. Trimming removed 2 bases from V and 7 bases from J, with 6 bases in between. The CDR3 length is 11 residues. DNA for the CDR3: TGTGCCAGCAGTTTAAAAGGAGAGCAGTACTTC. It is translated as CASSLKGEQYF.

This clonotype came up a few times. The chain recombines TRBV30 with TRBJ1-2; D gene unclear. The CDR3 sequence is 12 residues long. Germline CDR1 and CDR2: GTSNPN and SVGIG (reference sequence). V was trimmed by 0 bases and J by 7 bases, leaving 9 bases between them. The CDR3 DNA sequence: TGTGCCTGGAGTGTATCGGCTTGTGGCTACACCTTC. This translates into CAWSVSACGYTF.

This clonotype was observed many times. V usage is TRBV25-1 and J usage is TRBJ2-6; unclear D gene. The V and J ends lost 3 bases and 0 bases respectively, with 3 bases between them. The CDR3 loop spans 14 amino acids. Germline lookup yields CDR1 MGHDK and CDR2 SYGVNS. The CDR3 DNA follows: TGTGCCAGCAGTGATTCCTCTGGGGCCAACGTCCTGACTTTC. Translating gives CASSDSSGANVLTF.

V and J are TRBV28 and TRBJ1-4; 9 bases line up with TRBD1. V trimming: 4 bases; J trimming: 7 bases; junction bases outside the gene matches: 4. The germline V gene encodes CDR1 MDHEN and CDR2 SYDVKM. The CDR3 is 14 amino acids. The CDR3 coding sequence is TGTGCCAGCAGTTCCACAGGGGGCATTGAAAAACTGTTTTTT. Translation: CASSSTGGIEKLFF.

The rearrangement joins TRBV25-1 to TRBJ1-1; D possibly corresponds to TRBD1 (5 bases). The V and J ends lost 2 bases and 3 bases respectively, with 13 bases between them. The length of the CDR3 is 15 residues. Per the germline V gene, CDR1 is MGHDK and CDR2 is SYGVNS. The CDR3 sequence: CASSESRAGDTEAFF. The CDR3 DNA reads as TGTGCCAGCAGTGAAAGCAGGGCGGGGGACACTGAAGCTTTCTTT. The full variable domain, its missing parts supplied by reference TRBV25-1 and TRBJ1-1, is EADIYQTPRYLVIGTGKKITLECSQTMGHDKMYWYQQDPGMELHLIHYSYGVNSTEKGDLSSESTVSRIRTEHFPLTLESARPSHTSQYLCASSESRAGDTEAFFGQGTRLTVV.

The chain joins TRBV19 to TRBJ1-1; D may be TRBD1 (5 bases). With 4 bases removed from V and 0 bases from J, the gap between germline ends came to 12 bases. The CDR3 contains 15 residues. Per the germline V gene, CDR1 is LNHDA and CDR2 is SQIVND (reference sequence). CDR3 sequence reads: CASSRHGRVNTEAFF. The CDR3 coding sequence is TGTGCCAGTAGTAGACATGGCAGGGTGAACACTGAAGCTTTCTTT.

This clonotype appeared a few times. The chain is built from TRBV4-1 and TRBJ2-1; unclear D gene. TRBJ2-5 explains the end of the DNA better; the J call may be wrong. The germline V gene encodes CDR1 MGHRA and CDR2 YSYEKL. The CDR3 length is 14 residues. CDR3 region: CASSQGSIEETQYF. CDR3 nucleotide sequence: TGCGCCAGCAGCCAAGGATCCATAGAAGAGACCCAGTACTTC.

V usage is TRBV12-3 or TRBV12-4 and J usage is TRBJ1-4, with D unclear. Trimming took 8 bases from V and 7 from J, leaving 14 bases between them. The CDR3 has 13 amino acids. The CDR3 region is CASALGGSEKLFF. CDR3 nucleotide sequence: TGTGCCAGCGCCTTAGGAGGGTCTGAAAAACTGTTTTTT.

This clonotype was counted many times. The chain joins TRBV27 to TRBJ2-3, with 7 bases matching TRBD1. The CDR3 covers 13 residues. The germline CDR1 and CDR2 sequences are MNHEY and SMNVEV (reference sequence). Trimming cost V 5 bases and J 4 bases; bases outside gene matches: 3. For the CDR3, the DNA is TGTGCCAGCAGTAGGACAGGAGCAGATACGCAGTATTTT. This gives the protein CASSRTGADTQYF.

The sample holds one count of this clonotype. This rearrangement joins TRBV19 to TRBJ2-3; unclear D gene. Between the trimmed V and J ends, which lost 9 bases and 2 bases, there was a span of 27 bases. The germline V gene has CDR1 LNHDA and CDR2 SQIVND (reference sequence). This CDR3 comprises 18 residues. The CDR3 here is CASPRAPRFSGITDTQYF. The CDR3 DNA sequence: TGTGCCAGCCCCCGGGCCCCCAGGTTCAGTGGCATCACAGATACGCAGTATTTT.

This clonotype was detected many times. The V call is TRBV12-3 or TRBV12-4, the J call TRBJ1-5; D is possibly TRBD1 (5 bases). The CDR3 has 17 residues. The V end lost 1 base, the J end lost 3 bases, and 16 bases lay between the germline ends. The CDR3 bases are TGTGCCAGCAGTTTAGGTAAGGGGACGAACCTCAATCAGCCCCAGCATTTT. It codes for CASSLGKGTNLNQPQHF.

This sequence joins TRBV19 and TRBJ1-1; D gene uncertain. This CDR3 has 15 amino acids. V gave up 2 bases and J gave up 0 bases, with 10 bases separating them. Germline V lookup: CDR1 LNHDA, CDR2 SQIVND (reference sequence). The CDR3 region has the DNA TGTGCCAGTAGTATAAGGTCTTTCATGAACACTGAAGCTTTCTTT. Protein product: CASSIRSFMNTEAFF.

This clonotype has at least ten counts. The CDR3 sequence: CASSSQDTEAFF. CDR3 nucleotides: TGCGCCAGCAGCTCGCAGGACACTGAAGCTTTCTTT. The chain has TRBV5-1 and TRBJ1-1; D not resolved. The CDR3 sequence is 12 residues long. With 3 bases removed from V and 3 bases from J, the gap between germline ends came to 6 bases. Germline V CDR1 and CDR2: SGHRS, YFSETQ.

This clonotype was detected ten times or more. The J gene is TRBJ2-7, the V gene TRBV3-1; D is unclear. Deletions cut 1 base from V and 2 bases from J, with 12 bases between. The CDR3 length is 15 residues. Germline CDR1 reads LGHDT; CDR2 reads YNNKEL (reference sequence). The CDR3 loop reads CASSQATPPTYEQYF. The DNA for the CDR3 is TGTGCCAGCAGCCAAGCCACACCTCCAACCTACGAGCAGTACTTC.

The chain combines TRBV6-2 or TRBV6-3 with TRBJ2-7; 7 bases fit TRBD1. The CDR3 sequence is 13 residues long. Germline V gene data show CDR1 as MNHEY and CDR2 as SVGEGT. The J segment lost 4 bases and the V segment lost 6 bases, leaving 6 bases of the junction unmatched. CDR3 DNA: TGTGCCAGCAGCCAAGACAGGGAGTACGAGCAGTACTTC. Translating gives CASSQDREYEQYF.

V usage is TRBV6-5 and J usage is TRBJ2-7, with unresolved D. The CDR3 is 14 residues long. V was shortened by 4 bases and J by 2 bases, with 12 bases between the two germline ends. Germline V gene data show CDR1 as MNHEY and CDR2 as SVGAGI. This CDR3 is CASSSTGRAYEQYF. In DNA form, the CDR3 reads TGTGCCAGCAGTTCGACGGGTCGAGCCTACGAGCAGTACTTC.

This clonotype was detected many times. The chain employs TRBV6-1 and TRBJ2-1, with D unresolved. The germline V and J ends were trimmed by 6 bases and 6 bases, with 12 bases remaining between them. Germline V gene sequence: CDR1 MNHNS, CDR2 SASEGT. The CDR3 consists of 13 residues. The CDR3 loop is CASRVRARNEQFF. The CDR3 nucleotides read TGTGCCAGCAGGGTGAGAGCCCGCAATGAGCAGTTCTTC.

At least ten counts were recorded for this clonotype. The J gene is TRBJ1-2, the V gene TRBV7-9; D remains unclear. The CDR3 runs to 12 residues. CDR1 is SEHNR and CDR2 is FQNEAQ in the germline V gene (reference sequence). V gave up 9 bases and J gave up 4 bases, with 12 bases separating them. The CDR3 region has the DNA TGTGCCAGACAGAGGATTGGCTATGGCTACACCTTC. Translated: CARQRIGYGYTF.

This clonotype appeared many times. This chain joins TRBV20-1 and TRBJ1-2; D possibly corresponds to TRBD1 (5 bases). Between the trimmed V and J ends, which lost 6 bases and 0 bases, there was a span of 11 bases. CDR1 and CDR2 (germline): DFQATT, SNEGSKA (reference sequence). The CDR3 has 13 amino acids. The CDR3: CSADAGANYGYTF. The CDR3 nucleotides read TGCAGTGCCGACGCGGGGGCTAACTATGGCTACACCTTC.

The table lists this clonotype with many counts. This sequence joins TRBV7-9 and TRBJ2-7; a possible D gene is TRBD1 (6 bases). The V end lost 5 bases, the J end lost 2 bases, and 16 bases lay between the germline ends. Looked up from germline, CDR1 is SEHNR and CDR2 is FQNEAQ (reference sequence). The CDR3 sequence is 15 residues long. The CDR3 spells CASSTPGHGAYEQYF. The CDR3 DNA sequence: TGTGCCAGCAGCACCCCGGGACACGGGGCCTACGAGCAGTACTTC.

This clonotype was seen repeatedly, ten times or more. The rearrangement uses TRBV12-3 or TRBV12-4 and TRBJ1-1; D remains ambiguous. Trimming shortened V by 5 bases and J by 1 base, and 14 bases separated the two germline ends. The CDR3 covers 15 residues. Written as DNA, the CDR3 is TGTGCCAGCAGTCCGCCGACAAGTGGGAACACTGAAGCTTTCTTT. It codes for CASSPPTSGNTEAFF.

Notes on this clonotype: This sequence may be a read error, since a much larger clone differs from it by one base. V and J are TRBV30 and TRBJ2-7, with 10 bases lining up with TRBD1. The CDR3 totals 13 residues. V was pared by 5 bases and J by 3 bases, with 4 bases of the junction left unmatched. CDR1 GTSNPN and CDR2 SVGIG come from the germline V gene (reference sequence). For the CDR3, the DNA is TGTGCCTGGCGGGGACAGGGGTGCTACGAGCAGTACTTC. Protein product: CAWRGQGCYEQYF.

This clonotype was seen many times. This chain joins TRBV11-1 and TRBJ2-2, with D perhaps TRBD1 or TRBD2 (5 bases each). Germline loops: CDR1 SGHAT, CDR2 FQDESV (reference sequence). This CDR3 comprises 16 residues. Between the trimmed V and J ends, which lost 5 bases and 6 bases, there was a span of 19 bases. The chain's CDR3 is CASSLGALGSAGELFF. The CDR3 DNA follows: TGTGCCAGCAGCCTCGGGGCCTTGGGAAGTGCCGGGGAGCTGTTTTTT.

This clonotype was found a few times. The chain carries TRBV20-1 and TRBJ1-2; D not resolved. The CDR3 spans 11 residues. The V and J ends lost 3 bases and 5 bases respectively, with 7 bases between them. Germline CDR1 is DFQATT and CDR2 is SNEGSKA (reference sequence). The CDR3 region is CSASSSYGYTF. Here the CDR3 DNA reads TGCAGTGCTAGTTCGTCGTATGGCTACACCTTC.

This clonotype has just one count. The chain uses TRBV20-1 and TRBJ2-3, with D possibly called TRBD1 or TRBD2 (5 bases each). V dropped 0 bases and J dropped 2 bases, with 15 bases sitting between them. The CDR3 runs to 16 residues. Germline loops: CDR1 DFQATT, CDR2 SNEGSKA (reference sequence). CDR3 in DNA: TGCAGTGCTAGAGATCCCTCGAGGGGCCTCACAGATACGCAGTATTTT. It yields the protein CSARDPSRGLTDTQYF.

This clonotype occurred many times. The rearrangement links TRBV10-3 to TRBJ1-1; perhaps TRBD1 as D (5 bases). Trimming shortened V by 6 bases and J by 0 bases, and 8 bases separated the two germline ends. CDR1 is ENHRY and CDR2 is SYGVKD in the germline V gene. The CDR3 totals 13 residues. For the CDR3, the DNA is TGTGCCATCAGCGGGACCGTGAACACTGAAGCTTTCTTT. It yields the protein CAISGTVNTEAFF.

This CDR3 reads CASSEDRGFTGELFF. The CDR3 region has the DNA TGCGCCAGCAGCGAGGACAGGGGGTTCACCGGGGAGCTGTTTTTT. The chain employs TRBV5-1 and TRBJ2-2, with TRBD1 identical over 10 bases. V was pared by 4 bases and J by 4 bases, with 4 bases of the junction left unmatched. Germline loops: CDR1 SGHRS, CDR2 YFSETQ. The CDR3 extends over 15 amino acids. The variable domain in full, with the rest retrieved from reference TRBV5-1 and TRBJ2-2, is KAGVTQTPRYLIKTRGQQVTLSCSPISGHRSVSWYQQTPGQGLQFLFEYFSETQRNKGNFPGRFSGRQFSNSRSEMNVSTLELGDSALYLCASSEDRGFTGELFFGEGSRLTVL.